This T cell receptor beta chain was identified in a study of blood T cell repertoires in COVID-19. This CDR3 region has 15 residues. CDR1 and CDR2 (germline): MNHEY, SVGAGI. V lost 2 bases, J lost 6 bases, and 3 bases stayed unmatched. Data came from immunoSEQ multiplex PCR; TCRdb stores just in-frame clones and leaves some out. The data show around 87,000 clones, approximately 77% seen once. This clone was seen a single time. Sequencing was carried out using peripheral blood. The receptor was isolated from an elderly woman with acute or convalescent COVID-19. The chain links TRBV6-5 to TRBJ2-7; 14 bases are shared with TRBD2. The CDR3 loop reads CASSYGTSGGGEQYF. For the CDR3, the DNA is TGTGCCAGCAGTTACGGGACTAGCGGGGGCGGCGAGCAGTACTTC.